The 4 T cell receptor beta chains in this list originate from one sample, sequenced in a study of T-cell memory formation after mild COVID-19 (dated by TCRdb to about 2021). Preparation of the library involved 5' RACE. The listed sequencing device is Illumina NovaSeq 6000. The public reads were reanalyzed by TCRdb: fastp trimming at Q25, MiXCR alignment, in-frame beta chains only. Entries that share a CDR3 protein sequence are merged under the most common genes and DNA. For this sample there are 150,000 to 200,000 distinct CDR3 sequences; approximately 12% appear just once. The top ten constitute approximately 3.4% of the sample. The sample taken for sequencing was PBMCs or a T cell subset sorted from them (not recorded which). The source of these receptors is a man younger than 35 who had mild COVID-19 (a few samples of this study predate the infection). The sample titles of this study are shuffled in the database, so cell type and time point are left out; the donor was told from shared clones.

The table lists this clonotype with a few counts. This rearrangement joins TRBV18 to TRBJ1-6; possible D gene TRBD1, 5 bases. The CDR3 sequence is 15 residues long. Germline CDR1 reads KGHSH; CDR2 reads LQKENI. V was pared by 2 bases and J by 7 bases, with 12 bases between. The CDR3 region is CASSPWGGENSPLHF. Written as DNA, the CDR3 is TGTGCCAGCTCACCATGGGGCGGTGAAAATTCACCCCTCCACTTT.

The chain carries TRBV4-3 and TRBJ2-6; no firm D call. Germline CDR1 is LGHNA and CDR2 is YSLEER. V was clipped by 4 bases and J by 4 bases, with 5 bases between them. The CDR3 loop spans 13 amino acids. CDR3 nucleotides: TGCGCCAGCAGCCCTCGGGGGGCCAACGTCCTGACTTTC. Its translation: CASSPRGANVLTF.

The chain has TRBV7-3 and TRBJ2-2; 7 bases map to TRBD1. CDR1 and CDR2 (germline): SGHTA, FQGTGA. Trimming cost V 3 bases and J 7 bases; bases outside gene matches: 5. The CDR3 is 14 amino acids. The CDR3 DNA reads as TGTGCCAGCAGCTTTCGACAGGGCGACGGGGAGCTGTTTTTT. Encoded protein: CASSFRQGDGELFF.

In DNA, the CDR3 is TGCAGTGCTAGTGTGCTCTCCTATAATTCACCCCTCCACTTT. It translates to CSASVLSYNSPLHF. The chain has TRBV20-1 and TRBJ1-6; no clear D. The CDR3 extends over 14 amino acids. The V and J ends lost 3 bases and 0 bases respectively, with 6 bases between them. Per the germline V gene, CDR1 is DFQATT and CDR2 is SNEGSKA (reference sequence).